Included here is one TCR beta chain sequence, with context. A few counts support this clonotype. Its antigen remains undetermined. No much larger clone is present one base from it, and per-base qualities are unavailable. The data originate from a study of blood T cells in healthy people across ages (dated by TCRdb to about 2015). As for the study more broadly: In model experiments, roughly one uniquely barcoded TCR beta cDNA molecule per two T cells was captured by template switching. To track age-related changes in TCR beta repertoire diversity, the study relied on deep sequencing normalized with unique cDNA molecular identifiers. The donors were split into four age groups: young (average 16 years), middle-aged (more than 35), aged (62) and long-lived (under 85). To avoid experimental bias, donors of different ages were spread randomly across the sequencing lanes. Two additional independent replicas of 1 million unique cDNA reads from the same blood draw were analyzed for two donors (one aged 18 to 30 and one aged 80 or older).

Points the paper makes about the study in general: Estimates of total diversity based on one million sequenced T cells were considered lower bounds and underestimates. The CMV infection status of donors was not known, potentially confounding age-related changes in expanded clonotypes. Bulk unsorted PBMC profiling prevented conclusive comparison of naive and antigen-experienced compartments. A strong correlation was found between observed TCR beta diversity and the percentage of naive T cells measured by flow cytometry. As age increased, observed TCR beta diversity per million T cells dropped in a roughly linear way, and a significant reduction was already evident by age 40. Compared with the aged group, the long-lived group had more naive CD4+ T cells, fewer expanded clones and increased TCR diversity, a pattern suggesting age selection.

The approximately 40 donors, aged 6 to 90 years, were systemically healthy Caucasian individuals from Russia. Ten milliliters of peripheral blood were drawn from each donor into EDTA-treated Vacutainer tubes. Ficoll-Paque density-gradient centrifugation was used to isolate PBMCs, with at least 6 million obtained per sample. Trizol reagent was used to extract total RNA from the PBMCs, yielding at least 5 micrograms per sample. For every donor, flow cytometry on a PBMC aliquot measured the percentage of naive CD45RAhigh/CD27high T cells. V sheds 2 bases and J sheds 4 bases, leaving 13 bases between their ends. Its CDR3 holds 15 amino acids, cysteine through phenylalanine. The DNA shown is the 45-base CDR3, in frame from base 1. The germline V gene encodes CDR1 LGHNA and CDR2 YSLEER. The library was made by 5' RACE. These reads were obtained on an Illumina HiSeq 2500. A second PCR of roughly 7 to 11 cycles was performed with a sample-barcoded 5' primer and a J-beta primer mix. A template-switch 5' adaptor carrying 12 random nucleotides introduced a unique molecular identifier onto each TCR beta cDNA molecule. At least 2.5 million CDR3-containing paired-end reads were obtained from each sample. All of the RNA was converted into first-strand cDNA using the Mint cDNA synthesis kit, with a TRBC-specific oligonucleotide serving as the primer. All cDNA was treated with uracil-DNA glycosylase and then went through a first 18-cycle PCR with the universal primers M1SS and BC2_uni_R. The authors' pipeline ran thus. Normalization of each sample was performed by random selection of 1 million high-quality reads, each carrying a distinct molecular identifier. Instead of being binned into consensus sequences, reads that shared molecular identifiers were thrown out. MiTCR, run with a Q25 quality threshold and the strictest error-elimination algorithm, handled CDR3 identification, clonotype clustering and error correction. A nonparametric unseen species model with Euler transformation was used to estimate a lower bound on total TCR beta diversity. TCRdb trimmed public reads at Q25 via fastp, called clones via MiXCR and kept in-frame beta chains. Each record represents a unique CDR3 protein, reported with the most common genes and DNA among its rows. These V and J calls originate from TCRdb's pipeline instead of the authors' own analysis. The sample table shows 800,000 to 900,000 distinct CDR3 sequences, and 62% are seen once. Around a quarter of the sample belongs to the ten largest clones.

The source is a man aged 25 to 45 in good health. This chain is built from TRBV4-3 and TRBJ2-3; confidence is insufficient to name the D gene. The sample consisted of blood. The DNA is as follows: TGCGCCAGCAGCCAATTTATGGGGTTGGCAGATACGCAGTATTTT. Translation gives CASSQFMGLADTQYF.